This is a list of T cell receptor beta chains from one sample in a study of long-term antiretroviral therapy in people with HIV. The table came from immunoSEQ multiplex PCR; TCRdb's copy has only in-frame clones and leaves some out. This table has 20,000 to 25,000 clones, 82% appearing once. Sequenced material: unsorted PBMCs, taken 0.3 years after starting antiretroviral therapy. Every receptor here comes from a man aged 45-65 years with HIV. CDR3s include the opening cysteine and the closing phenylalanine or tryptophan. The D gene is left open where the match is weak. A row's size may be missing; if present it is once, few, many or a size class.

clone size	V gene	J gene	D gene	CDR3 DNA	CDR3 protein
.	TRBV7-9	TRBJ1-4	TRBD1	TGTGCCAGCAGCTCGAGACAGGGACGACACGGTGAAAAACTGTTTTTT	CASSSRQGRHGEKLFF
.	TRBV27	TRBJ2-7	TRBD1	TGTGCCAGCAGTTTACCGGGACAGGGCATCTACGAGCAGTACTTC	CASSLPGQGIYEQYF
.	TRBV10-2	TRBJ2-5	.	TGCGCCAGCAGTGAGGACTACCCTACAGAGACCCAGTACTTC	CASSEDYPTETQYF
.	TRBV9	TRBJ1-6	.	TGTGCCAGCAGCGGACACGAGAGCTCCTATAATTCACCCCTCCACTTT	CASSGHESSYNSPLHF
.	TRBV4-3	TRBJ2-1	.	TGCGCCAGCAGCCAAGATCTGAACAATGAGCAGTTCTTC	CASSQDLNNEQFF
.	TRBV28	TRBJ2-7	.	TGTGCCAGCAGTTTCCGAGGGGCGAGGTACGCTACCGAGCAGTACTTC	CASSFRGARYATEQYF
.	TRBV2	TRBJ1-2	.	TGTGCCAGCAGTGGGGGGAACTATGGCTACACCTTC	CASSGGNYGYTF
.	TRBV27	TRBJ2-1	.	TGTGCCAGCAGTTTATCTGGCGGACACTACAATGAGCAGTTCTTC	CASSLSGGHYNEQFF
few	TRBV4-3	TRBJ1-5	.	TGCGCCAGCAGCCAAGATAGGACAGATAATCAGCCCCAGCATTTT	CASSQDRTDNQPQHF
.	TRBV28	TRBJ1-5	.	TGTGCCAGCAGTTCATATTCCCGGGGCAGTTATAGCAATCAGCCCCAGCATTTT	CASSSYSRGSYSNQPQHF
few	TRBV6-4	TRBJ1-6	.	TGTGCCAGCAGTGAGGCGGCAGGGGAACATAATTCACCCCTCCACTTT	CASSEAAGEHNSPLHF
.	TRBV5-1	TRBJ2-2	.	TGCGCCAGCAGCTTGAACGCAGGGGCCGACACCGGGGAGCTGTTTTTT	CASSLNAGADTGELFF
few	TRBV2	TRBJ1-1	.	TGTGCCAGCAGCCCCCGTTTCACTGAAGCTTTCTTT	CASSPRFTEAFF
.	TRBV5-5	TRBJ2-7	.	TGTGCCAGCAGCGAGGCGGACAGACCCTACGAGCAGTACTTC	CASSEADRPYEQYF
.	TRBV6-4	TRBJ2-3	TRBD2	TGTGCCAGCAGAGGACTAGCGGGGGGTTCAGATACGCAGTATTTT	CASRGLAGGSDTQYF
.	TRBV5-4	TRBJ1-2	.	TGTGCCAGCAGCCCCCTCCGGGTAGCCCGGAACTATGGCTACACCTTC	CASSPLRVARNYGYTF
.	TRBV20-1	TRBJ2-3	.	TGCAGTGTCCCGACCACAGATACGCAGTATTTT	CSVPTTDTQYF
.	TRBV2	TRBJ1-4	.	TGTGCCAGCACCCTGGGCCGGGGATCTAATGAAAAACTGTTTTTT	CASTLGRGSNEKLFF
.	TRBV18	TRBJ1-4	.	TGTGCCAGCTCACCGGGTCTTGAAAAACTGTTTTTT	CASSPGLEKLFF
.	TRBV4-3	TRBJ2-1	.	TGCGCCAGCAGCCAAGATGGGAACCGCTACAATGAGCAGTTCTTC	CASSQDGNRYNEQFF
.	TRBV7-9	TRBJ2-1	TRBD2	TGTGCCAGCAGCTGGGGGACTAGCCCCTCCTACAATGAGCAGTTCTTC	CASSWGTSPSYNEQFF
.	TRBV7-7	TRBJ2-2	.	TGTGCTAGCAGCGCCCCAGGGGCTACGTACACCGGGGAGCTGTTTTTT	CASSAPGATYTGELFF
once	TRBV7-6	TRBJ2-1	.	TGTGCCAGCAGCTTAAGTGGGGGGGCTTACAATGAGCAGTTCTTC	CASSLSGGAYNEQFF
.	TRBV7-2	TRBJ2-3	.	TGTGCCAGCACACGACAGCACACAGATACGCAGTATTTT	CASTRQHTDTQYF
.	TRBV27	TRBJ2-3	.	TGTGCCAGCAGTTCCTTTAGGACAGATACGCAGTATTTT	CASSSFRTDTQYF
.	TRBV7-2	TRBJ2-5	TRBD1	TGTGCCAGCAGCGTCACAGGGGTCCATGAGACCCAGTACTTC	CASSVTGVHETQYF
.	TRBV6-6	TRBJ1-2	TRBD1	TGTGCCATCAGTGGACAGGGCTCTAACTATGGCTACACCTTC	CAISGQGSNYGYTF
once	TRBV7-2	TRBJ2-7	.	TGTGCCAGCATTTTAGGGGGGGTAGGGCCCTACGAGCAGTACTTC	CASILGGVGPYEQYF
.	TRBV15	TRBJ2-3	.	TGTGCCACCAGCAGAGCGACCGGGGGCACAGATACGCAGTATTTT	CATSRATGGTDTQYF
.	TRBV19	TRBJ2-6	.	TGTGCCAGTAGTGGGCAGAGGGCCGCTGGGGCCAACGTCCTGACTTTC	CASSGQRAAGANVLTF
.	TRBV28	TRBJ1-2	.	TGTGCCAGCAGTTTGGGAGGGCTCGGCTACACCTTC	CASSLGGLGYTF
.	TRBV5-4	TRBJ2-1	.	TGTGCCAGCAGCTCGCCAGGGTCCTACAATGAGCAGTTCTTC	CASSSPGSYNEQFF
.	TRBV7-6	TRBJ2-7	TRBD1	TGTGCCAGCAGCAAATCCCCGGGACAGGGGCTCTACGAGCAGTACTTC	CASSKSPGQGLYEQYF
once	TRBV5-1	TRBJ2-3	.	TGCGCCAGCAGCTCTGCGGGCCTAGGAGGGCACACAGATACGCAGTATTTT	CASSSAGLGGHTDTQYF
.	TRBV7-2	TRBJ2-5	TRBD1	TGTGCCAGCAGCTTAGACCCTCACAACAGGGGGCGGGAGACCCAGTACTTC	CASSLDPHNRGRETQYF
.	TRBV7-9	TRBJ1-2	.	TGTGCCAGCAGTTCGGAATACACTAACTATGGCTACACCTTC	CASSSEYTNYGYTF
.	TRBV7-2	TRBJ2-2	.	TGTGCCAGCAGCTTAGCGTGGGAGGGGGAGCTGTTTTTT	CASSLAWEGELFF
.	TRBV30	TRBJ1-2	.	TGTGCCTGGAGTGTAGGGGCAGGGGTGAACTATGGCTACACCTTC	CAWSVGAGVNYGYTF
.	TRBV29-1	TRBJ2-3	.	TGCAGCGGGAGGGAGTACACAGATACGCAGTATTTT	CSGREYTDTQYF
.	TRBV7-9	TRBJ1-2	.	TGTGCCTATCAGCTTGGGGGGCGAGAGGACTATGGCTACACCTTC	CAYQLGGREDYGYTF
.	TRBV6-1	TRBJ2-4	.	TGTGCCAGCAGTGAATTAGCCAAAAACATTCAGTACTTC	CASSELAKNIQYF
.	TRBV7-2	TRBJ1-4	.	TGTGCCAGCAGCTTATTTAGTGGAGAAGTACTGTTTTTT	CASSLFSGEVLFF